The T cell receptor beta chain described here comes from a study of long-term antiretroviral therapy in people with HIV. Sequencing used immunoSEQ v3.0 at survey level. The assay was immunoSEQ multiplex PCR, and TCRdb's table has in-frame clones only and misses some. The sample lists some 16,000 clones, approximately 93% occurring once. The length of the CDR3 is 15 residues. The V gene lost 5 bases and the J gene lost 6 bases, with 19 bases spanning the gap. CDR1 and CDR2 (germline): LNHDA, SQIVND (reference sequence). The chain joins TRBV19 to TRBJ1-1, with D unclear. The receptor was isolated from a woman in her thirties or forties with HIV. Sequencing was performed on unsorted PBMCs, taken 0.6 years after starting antiretroviral therapy. The CDR3 spells CASSAPSSRGAEAFF. CDR3 DNA: TGTGCCAGTAGTGCCCCCTCGTCCCGTGGTGCTGAAGCTTTCTTT.